This paragraph reports one T cell receptor (beta chain). Its antigen is as yet unknown. This entry comes from a study of identical twins. The study, taken as a whole, reports: Abundant beta clonotypes from cord blood bore fewer insertions; memory repertoires lacked this pattern.

TCRdb reprocessed the 5' RACE reads with MiXCR, giving one entry per CDR3 protein. The table lists 500,000 to 600,000 distinct CDR3 sequences, roughly 21% of them singletons. The CDR3 consists of 13 residues. CDR1 and CDR2 (germline): SEHNR, FQNEAQ (reference sequence). The germline V and J ends were trimmed by 7 bases and 2 bases, with 11 bases remaining between them. Another study also made use of these data, one on T cells expressing NK-cell markers. According to that study: Obtained from sorted CD3+CD56+NKG2C+, CD3+CD56+NKG2C- and CD3+CD56-NKG2C+ T cells were the TCR beta repertoires. A range of roughly 1.0-8% of CD8+ T cells consisted of dominant NKG2C+ clonotypes in several donors.

This chain links TRBV7-9 with TRBJ2-5, with a possible D match to TRBD2 (5 bases). The source of this sequence is a woman in her late teens or twenties in good health. The sequenced material came from CD4+ T cells sorted from blood. DNA for the CDR3: TGTGCCAGCACCTATGGACTGCAAGAGACCCAGTACTTC. Translated: CASTYGLQETQYF.